This TCR beta chain is drawn from a study of CD8+ T cells in alopecia areata. Findings and caveats of the study: Many expanded lesional clones persisted in scalp and blood during tofacitinib treatment.

Following extraction, RNA underwent reverse transcription to cDNA, which served as the sequencing template. Using immunoSEQ multiplex PCR, the repertoire was profiled, and TCRdb retains in-frame clones only, with some absent. The sample includes 150,000 to 250,000 clones, 60% to 70% of them seen just once. Treatment specified: oral pan-JAK inhibitor, 5-10 mg twice daily. As for this clone: As yet, its antigen is unknown.

CDR1 and CDR2 from the germline V gene are MDHEN and SYDVKM. CDR3 length equals 16 residues. Unmatched junction bases numbered 5, after V lost 4 bases and J lost 2 bases. This TCR derives from a human donor with alopecia areata. Sample: CD4+ T cells sorted from blood, taken at week 4, from a patient treated with tofacitinib. The chain combines TRBV28 with TRBJ2-6, with TRBD1 matching 7 bases. The CDR3 here is CASSSTGVAGANVLTF. In DNA form, the CDR3 reads TGTGCCAGCAGTTCTACAGGGGTTGCTGGGGCCAACGTCCTGACTTTC.